The clone carrying this T cell receptor beta chain was seen only a few times. Its matching antigen is unknown. CDR3 size: 15 residues. Looked up from germline, CDR1 is SGHVS and CDR2 is FQNEAQ. Losses at the gene ends were 4 bases for V and 6 bases for J; bases not matched to a gene: 9. This entry belongs to a study of cytomegalovirus exposure and HLA in healthy donors. Study information: The same platform as the approximately 730 first-cohort repertoires was used for the 130 or so validation repertoires, a later analysis reported. Findings of the study overall: In a later analysis, first-cohort TCR clusters were found to tend to co-occur in the approximately 110 validation repertoires. The investigators catalogued 150 to 200 TCR beta chains as cytomegalovirus-associated. Most TCRs appeared rarely, but some public TCRs recurred in many donors.

Clones were sequenced by immunoSEQ multiplex PCR, and TCRdb holds only the in-frame ones, with some missing. The sample has roughly 300,000 clones; roughly 89% are singletons. Source material: PBMCs. This receptor was taken from a young woman in good health and CMV-seronegative. The chain is built from TRBV7-8 and TRBJ2-7; 10 positions agree with TRBD2. CDR3 amino acids: CASSSSGRAIGEQYF. The CDR3 DNA is TGTGCCAGCAGCTCAAGCGGGAGGGCCATCGGCGAGCAGTACTTC.